A single sample gave rise to the 11 T cell receptor beta chains below, sequenced in a study of blood T cell repertoires in COVID-19. The repertoire was sequenced with immunoSEQ multiplex PCR; TCRdb's copy has only in-frame clones and lacks some. The sample has over 400,000 clones; 85% to 90% are singletons. Sequenced: peripheral blood. The source is a woman aged 45-59 years with COVID-19, enrolled during active disease.

J is TRBJ1-1 and V is TRBV6-1; D gene uncertain. CDR1 and CDR2 (germline): MNHNS, SASEGT. Trimming removed 2 bases at V and 1 base at J, with 8 bases between. The CDR3 has 14 amino acids. The CDR3 DNA is TGTGCCAGCAGTGAACCCCGGTGGAACACTGAAGCTTTCTTT. Translated: CASSEPRWNTEAFF.

This clone has only one observation. The rearrangement uses TRBV30 and TRBJ2-7; D is ambiguous. The length of the CDR3 is 11 residues. With 7 bases removed from V and 5 bases from J, the gap between germline ends came to 12 bases. The germline V gene encodes CDR1 GTSNPN and CDR2 SVGIG (reference sequence). CDR3 protein: CASRVFNEQYF. As DNA, the CDR3 is TGTGCCTCCCGGGTCTTTAACGAGCAGTACTTC. The full variable domain, in which reference TRBV30 and TRBJ2-7 provide the parts outside the CDR3, is SQTIHQWPATLVQPVGSPLSLECTVEGTSNPNLYWYRQAAGRGLQLLFYSVGIGQISSEVPQNLSASRPQDRQFILSSKKLLLSDSGFYLCASRVFNEQYFGPGTRLTVT.

The V call is TRBV30, the J call TRBJ2-1; 14 bases are shared with TRBD2. The CDR3 length is 16 residues. Germline V gene data show CDR1 as GTSNPN and CDR2 as SVGIG (reference sequence). The V gene end was trimmed by 4 bases and the J gene end by 8 bases; junction bases not matched to a gene: 10. CDR3 region: CAWTGTSGGFADEQFF. The CDR3, as DNA: TGTGCCTGGACGGGGACTAGCGGGGGCTTCGCAGATGAGCAGTTCTTC.

The V call is TRBV18, the J call TRBJ1-1; 7 nucleotides line up with TRBD1. The CDR3 spans 15 residues. The V gene end was trimmed by 2 bases and the J gene end by 2 bases; junction bases not matched to a gene: 5. CDR1 and CDR2 (germline): KGHSH, LQKENI. The CDR3 loop is CASSPTGQTNTEAFF. The CDR3 nucleotides read TGTGCCAGCTCACCAACGGGACAGACCAACACTGAAGCTTTCTTT.

Here the CDR3 reads CASSLGQGAGYTF. The CDR3 nucleotides are TGTGCCAGCAGCCTTGGACAGGGGGCTGGCTACACCTTC. This sequence joins TRBV11-2 and TRBJ1-2, with 11 bases lining up with TRBD1. Germline V CDR1 and CDR2: SGHAT, FQNNGV. This CDR3 spans 13 amino acids. The V segment lost 5 bases and the J segment 7 bases; nucleotides outside the gene matches: 3.

The chain uses TRBV2 and TRBJ1-1, with 9 nucleotides matching TRBD1. V was clipped by 5 bases and J by 5 bases; unmatched bases: 3. The CDR3 sequence is 13 residues long. CDR1 is SNHLY, CDR2 FYNNEI, per germline. This CDR3 reads CASSLGQGTEAFF. CDR3 sequence (DNA): TGTGCCAGCAGTCTAGGACAGGGGACTGAAGCTTTCTTT.

The chain recombines TRBV30 with TRBJ2-1; D is uncertain. V gave up 1 base and J gave up 6 bases, with 4 bases separating them. Germline V lookup: CDR1 GTSNPN, CDR2 SVGIG (reference sequence). CDR3 size: 11 residues. CDR3 nucleotides: TGTGCCTGGAGTGGAGTCAATGAGCAGTTCTTC. This gives the protein CAWSGVNEQFF.

The V and J genes are TRBV5-5 and TRBJ2-7; D unresolved. This CDR3 has 17 residues. Germline CDR1 reads SGHKS; CDR2 reads YYEKEE (reference sequence). The V end lost 3 bases, the J end lost 3 bases, and 22 bases lay between the germline ends. Here the CDR3 DNA reads TGTGCCAGCAGCTATCAGAGTATGAGACAAATCCACTACGAGCAGTACTTC. Translating it yields CASSYQSMRQIHYEQYF.

The V call is TRBV3-1 (or the pseudogene TRBV3-2), the J call TRBJ2-3; the D gene is possibly TRBD2 (6 bases). Germline CDR1 is LGHDT and CDR2 is YNNKEL (reference sequence). V shed 6 bases and J shed 5 bases, with 15 bases lying between them. The CDR3 is 14 amino acids. The DNA of the CDR3 is TGTGCCAGCAGGGATCGGGACTTTGTAGATACGCAGTATTTT. Protein product: CASRDRDFVDTQYF.

This clone was detected only once. The chain employs TRBV2 and TRBJ1-6, with a tentative D call TRBD1 (6 bases). Germline CDR1 and CDR2: SNHLY and FYNNEI. The CDR3 totals 12 residues. V lost 4 bases, J lost 8 bases, and 6 bases lay in between. The CDR3 loop reads CASSAGDSPLHF. The CDR3 bases are TGTGCCAGCAGTGCAGGGGATTCACCCCTCCACTTT. Using reference TRBV2 and TRBJ1-6 for the parts outside the CDR3, the full variable domain is EPEVTQTPSHQVTQMGQEVILRCVPISNHLYFYWYRQILGQKVEFLVSFYNNEISEKSEIFDDQFSVERPDGSNFTLKIRSTKLEDSAMYFCASSAGDSPLHFGNGTRLTVT.

This chain connects TRBV6-5 to TRBJ2-1; perhaps TRBD1 as D (6 bases). CDR1 and CDR2 from the germline V gene are MNHEY and SVGAGI. Trimming removed 7 bases from V and 0 bases from J, with 10 bases in between. This CDR3 is built from 14 residues. CDR3 coding DNA: TGTGCCAGCAAGGAAGGGGGCTCCTACAATGAGCAGTTCTTC. It codes for CASKEGGSYNEQFF.